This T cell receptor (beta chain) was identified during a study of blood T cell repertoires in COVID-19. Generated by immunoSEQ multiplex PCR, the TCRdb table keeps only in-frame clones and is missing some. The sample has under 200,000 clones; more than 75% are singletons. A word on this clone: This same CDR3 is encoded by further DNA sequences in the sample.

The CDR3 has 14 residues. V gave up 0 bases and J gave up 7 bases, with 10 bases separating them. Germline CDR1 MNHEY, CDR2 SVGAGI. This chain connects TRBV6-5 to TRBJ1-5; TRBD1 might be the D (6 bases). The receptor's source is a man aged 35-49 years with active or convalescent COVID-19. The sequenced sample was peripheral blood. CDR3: CASSYSTGSQPQHF. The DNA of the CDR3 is TGTGCCAGCAGTTACTCGACAGGATCCCAGCCCCAGCATTTT.